This record concerns one T cell receptor (beta chain) sequence. Antigen: not known. In the study's own analysis: Filtering differed since immunoSEQ provided only junctions, with no quality scores. Repertoires were generated with immunoSEQ multiplex PCR, while TCRdb's copy carries only in-frame clones and drops some. V and J calls and clone size come straight from that table; D and trimming were deduced from the DNA. The sample carries about 1.5 million clones, 96% recorded once. The sample belongs to a study of shared clonotypes between healthy human individuals. About the research overall: Each donor's CD8 memory used one plate, CD8 naive two, each CD4 subset three. Study-wide results and caveats: How much donors shared clonotypes was expected to be affected by sequencing depth. Genetic and exposure-history diversity was limited by the few donors.

CDR1 is SQVTM and CDR2 is ANQGSEA in the germline V gene. Deletions cut 7 bases from V and 1 base from J, with 20 bases between. The CDR3 totals 16 residues. Material for sequencing was naive CD4+ T cells sorted from blood. Regarding subset: CD45RA+ positively selected. V and J are TRBV29-1 and TRBJ2-1; TRBD2 might be the D (6 bases). The source of this sequence is a young man in good health. CDR3 loop: CSALRPSRGSYNEQFF. In DNA, the CDR3 is TGCAGCGCCTTACGACCCAGTCGGGGGTCCTACAATGAGCAGTTCTTC.